This TCR beta chain came from a study of T cells in Graves' hyperthyroidism and ophthalmopathy (dated by TCRdb to the late 2010s). A note on the overall study: Peripheral blood was sampled at the time of initial diagnosis, prior to any treatment. To identify distinguishing TCR V-J signatures, a discovery cohort of roughly 100 patients was used, comprising 40 to 45 with Graves' ophthalmopathy and some 60 with stable Graves' hyperthyroidism. An independent validation cohort of some 18 hyperthyroidism patients and 17 patients who later progressed to ophthalmopathy tested prospective prediction of ophthalmopathy. The 75 to 100 discovery patients were divided at random into training and test sets in a 7:3 ratio. In addition, the study compared T-cell repertoires in thyroid tissue and in blood from five or six Graves' hyperthyroidism patients. After sampling, hyperthyroidism patients received methimazole starting at 30 mg daily, and ophthalmopathy patients received high-dose intravenous methylprednisolone. The paper describes TCR Vbeta CDR3 sequencing of about 140 peripheral blood samples, made up of around 41 ophthalmopathy patients, roughly 80 hyperthyroidism patients and 17 progressor patients. Broad study findings and their caveats: A model built on a 13 V-J signature distinguished ophthalmopathy from stable hyperthyroidism, reaching 87.88% sensitivity and around 81% specificity in cross-validation and 80%/75% in testing. Most expanded thyroid clonotypes (frequency above 0.001) were also detected in blood, a finding suggesting that blood repertoires may reflect thyroid immune responses. No statistical method was used to set the sample size in advance, and investigators knew the group allocation. In validation, the model predicted progression to ophthalmopathy with approximately 71% sensitivity and around 72% specificity, a median of 6.5 months before onset.

Trimming takes 10 bases from V and 0 bases from J, and the germline ends sit 18 bases apart. CDR1 and CDR2 are drawn from the germline V gene (reference sequence): LNHDA, SQIVND. The CDR3 covers 15 residues, taking in both the cysteine and the phenylalanine. The entry retains the CDR3 DNA only, 45 bases that are in frame from base 1. A remark on this clonotype: Its antigen target is currently unknown. Within one base of it there is no much larger clone, and no base qualities were kept.

TCR beta CDR3 regions were amplified from RNA transcripts. The TCR CDR3 was subjected to a first round of RT-PCR using the HTBI primer set and the Qiagen OneStep RT-PCR kit. The libraries were constructed in a second round of multiplex PCR and then size-selected and purified. Libraries were sequenced paired-end with 100 bp reads on an Illumina HiSeq2000. Concerning the study's data processing: SOAPnuke was used to process the raw data, throwing out any read that contained adapters or uncalled bases, had a mean Phred below 15, or lacked an exact constant-primer or identifier match. High-quality paired reads were merged using COPE v1.2.5, and each unique nucleotide sequence was defined as a clonotype. MiTCR v1.1 was used to align clonotypes to the IMGT TRBV, TRBD and TRBJ reference segments. The analysis included only V-J combinations with a frequency above 0.0001, which together covered 99% to 99.2% of the repertoires. The TCS score was defined as the ratio of F50 (clonal expansion) to E x V (chaos), calculated using BLOSUM62-based TCRdist between CDR3 peptides within each V-J. Welch's t-statistics and random forest reduced 500 to 550 V-J features to 10 to 15, which were used in a naive Bayes classifier (R e1071). Clones were called with MiXCR by TCRdb after fastp trimmed the public reads at Q25, and only in-frame beta chains were retained. Merged by CDR3 protein, the rows form single entries marked with the most common genes and DNA. The V and J calls come from TCRdb's annotation, not from the publication. Within this sample are a few hundred thousand distinct CDR3 sequences, with around 25% of them counted one time only. 73% of the sample lies in the top ten.

Graves' hyperthyroidism was defined as stable when no progression to ophthalmopathy occurred over 18 months of follow-up. Hyperthyroidism patients were newly diagnosed, with disease duration under 2 months, and aged 18 to 65 years. Any patient with an uncontrolled infection, another autoimmune disease, pregnancy or lactation was excluded. Diagnoses were established on the basis of clinical symptoms, serum thyroxine and TRAb, thyroid ultrasound, and orbital computed tomography. PBMCs were separated from roughly 10 ml of fresh peripheral blood using Ficoll-Paque density gradient centrifugation. Trizol reagent was used to extract total RNA, and RNA quality was then checked on an Agilent 2100 Bioanalyzer.

The TCR sequence derives from a man aged 50 to 59 with Graves' hyperthyroidism. The chain uses TRBV19 and TRBJ1-2; the D gene is unclear. Material for sequencing was blood. The DNA reads TGTGCCACGACATCGGAGGCCGCCTCTAACTATGGCTACACCTTC. This yields the protein CATTSEAASNYGYTF. Where the CDR3 stops, the reference TRBV19 and TRBJ1-2 genes take over; the full variable domain is DGGITQSPKYLFRKEGQNVTLSCEQNLNHDAMYWYRQDPGQGLRLIYYSQIVNDFQKGDIAEGYSVSREKKESFPLTVTSAQKNPTAFYLCATTSEAASNYGYTFGSGTRLTVV.